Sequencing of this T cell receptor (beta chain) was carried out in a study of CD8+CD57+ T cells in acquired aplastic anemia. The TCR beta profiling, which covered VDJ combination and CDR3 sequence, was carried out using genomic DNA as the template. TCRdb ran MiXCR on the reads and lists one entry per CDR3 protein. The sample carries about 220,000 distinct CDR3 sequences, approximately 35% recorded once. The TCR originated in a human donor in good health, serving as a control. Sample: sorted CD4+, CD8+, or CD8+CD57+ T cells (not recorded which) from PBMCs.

DNA of the CDR3: TGTGCCACCAGTGATTTGCGGCAGGGGAATCCACCCCTCCACTTT. Translated, it gives CATSDLRQGNPPLHF. V and J are TRBV24-1 and TRBJ1-6; D perhaps matches TRBD1 (6 bases). This CDR3 comprises 15 residues. Trimming pared 0 bases from V and 11 bases from J, leaving 13 bases between. In germline, CDR1 is KGHDR, CDR2 SFDVKD.